This TCR beta chain came from a study of CD8+ T cells in alopecia areata. Worth noting for this clone: The antigen is unknown.

V was pared by 6 bases and J by 6 bases, with 8 bases between. Germline CDR1 is SQVTM and CDR2 is ANQGSEA. The CDR3 is 11 residues long. Study outcomes and limitations: Alopecia totalis/universalis scalp especially showed more expanded CD8+ clones than normal scalp. Tofacitinib significantly decreased scalp clonality and expanded CD8+ clones among top 100.

In each case, RNA was isolated and then reverse transcribed into cDNA as the sequencing template. The assay was immunoSEQ multiplex PCR, and TCRdb's table has in-frame clones only and misses some. The data contain fewer than 150,000 clones, 82% of them singletons. As for treatment: oral pan-JAK inhibitor, 5-10 mg twice daily. Specimen: CD8+ T cells sorted from blood, collected at week 4, from a patient treated with tofacitinib. The sequence was collected from a human donor with alopecia areata. The V gene is TRBV29-1, the J gene TRBJ1-4, with a tentative D call TRBD1 (5 bases). The CDR3 nucleotides read TGCAGCGTCGGGGGAGATGAAAAACTGTTTTTT. Protein sequence: CSVGGDEKLFF.